This T cell receptor (beta chain) comes out of a study of identical twins. The study's findings and limits: Within cord blood, abundant beta clonotypes carried fewer insertions, but memory repertoires showed no such trend. Among beta out-of-frame sequences, excess sharing between twins appeared weaker.

Worth noting for this clonotype: Antigen: not known.

Germline lookup yields CDR1 SGHNT and CDR2 YYREEE (reference sequence). The V gene end was trimmed by 0 bases and the J gene end by 2 bases; junction bases not matched to a gene: 7. CDR3 length equals 16 residues. A universal primer site was added by template switching, and unique molecular identifiers were carried by the cDNA. In TCRdb, the 5' RACE reads were re-called with MiXCR into one record per CDR3 protein. The sample records around 960,000 distinct CDR3 sequences, approximately 13% being singletons. The data also belong to a second study, concerning yellow fever vaccine responses in identical twins.

The rearrangement joins TRBV5-4 to TRBJ1-1, with TRBD1 matching 7 bases. The sequence was collected from a woman between 18 and 30 years old in good health. Sequencing input: PBMCs. The CDR3: CASSLAGTASNTEAFF. In DNA, the CDR3 is TGTGCCAGCAGCTTGGCCGGGACAGCGAGTAACACTGAAGCTTTCTTT.